This T cell receptor (beta chain) comes out of a study of cytomegalovirus exposure and HLA in healthy donors (dated by TCRdb to the late 2010s). For context, the study as a whole: An earlier analysis of some 600 of the donors reported 250 to 350 Gb of sequence data and around 120 million unique TCR beta sequences obtained from about 179 million T cells. Roughly 300 gigabases of sequencing data and 75 million to 85 million unique TCR sequences made up an early release that covered roughly 670 HLA-typed donors. Among the roughly 390 genotyped donors, approximately 76% belonged to the genetic ancestry cluster associated with self-reported Caucasian donors. The study aimed to test whether signatures of past pathogen exposure could be identified by cataloging public T cell receptors. Using immunosequencing, the study profiled T cell repertoires from around 670 subjects and related those repertoires to cytomegalovirus serostatus. A separate validation cohort of approximately 130 different subjects was used in addition to the 666-subject first cohort. To predict cytomegalovirus infection status, the study combined high-throughput TCR immunosequencing, statistical association of individual TCRs with disease status, and machine learning. To study patterns of TCR occurrence, a later analysis re-analyzed previously published TCR beta repertoires from under 750 donors and added high-resolution HLA genotyping. Rather than drawing on any new phenotypic data, the later analysis identified candidate immune exposures from TCR beta sequences and the way those sequences occurred across donors. An earlier analysis of some 600 of the donors applied high-throughput TCR beta sequencing to assess whether each TCR beta V gene segment acted as functional or pseudogenic. Donor age, sex, ethnicity and CMV serostatus were compiled together with the repertoire data. A later genetic analysis used genome-wide SNP genotypes for about three fifths of the 666 donors, treating that subset as a discovery cohort. All discovery cohort repertoires had been generated using a single sequencing platform. Class I and class II HLA loci were covered by the typing at four-digit resolution. Typing coverage differed by locus: A, B, C, DRB1 and DQB1 were typed in roughly 629-630 donors, DQA1 in approximately 520, DPA1 in 600 to 610, and DPB1 in roughly 470. Four to six DR-DQ haplotypes were handled as single units for association and clustering, since linkage in the cohort was strong. On average, roughly 240,000 unique TCR beta nucleotide sequences were sequenced per donor among some 430 genotyped donors of the cohort, with roughly 18% of those sequences being non-productive. Paper-wide results and their limitations: Linkage disequilibrium might explain the correlated functional status among segregating V segments, but an unknown experimental factor could not be ruled out. The study listed 164 TCR beta chains as associated with cytomegalovirus. Broadly in line with IMGT annotations, most TCR beta V segments showed up in productive rearrangements about 90% or about 30% of the time in an earlier analysis of approximately 640 of the donors. Immune exposure information for the cohort was limited to CMV serostatus. A later analysis reported that several top co-occurrence clusters appeared linked to parvovirus B19, influenza, CMV and Epstein-Barr virus. Roughly uniform sequencing depth across donors was assumed in presence/absence analyses, although this assumption may not hold. A later analysis associated 15,000 or so TCR beta sequences with specific HLA alleles at a false discovery rate of 0.05. Because HLA typing was unavailable for some donors at each locus, only the typed subset was used in association tests. A further reported finding was that TCR beta sequences accurately predicted the HLA-A and HLA-B alleles for most subjects in the first cohort. A cluster of highly shared sequence variants was judged likely to be a technical artifact of the sequencing pipeline. Cytomegalovirus status was reported to be diagnosed by the classifier with high specificity and sensitivity in both the original and validation cohorts. In vitro tests confirmed that three of the cytomegalovirus-associated TCR beta chains recognize cytomegalovirus antigens. In a later analysis, TCR association rates were found to vary across HLA loci, with the most associated TCRs seen for DRB1 alleles and the fewest for HLA-C alleles. Compared with equally common non-associated chains, HLA-associated TCR beta chains in a later analysis were more clonally expanded and had lower generation probabilities. According to the authors, the approach could potentially be generalized to other disease states and immunological phenotypes. When HLA alleles, especially DR and DQ, strongly co-occurred, TCR associations were difficult to assign to individual alleles. Compared with the roughly 670-donor mean, donors in an Asian-associated ancestry cluster had fewer N-insertions in productive TCRs, according to a later genetic analysis. In a later analysis, most CMV-associated TCR beta chains were found to appear HLA-restricted, with HLA associations seemingly driven largely by CMV exposure. Most TCR sequences were seen in very few donors, while some public TCRs were found in many individuals. In a later genetic analysis, a missense DCLRE1C variant was associated with V-gene and J-gene trimming of TCR beta chains, and the association was replicated in an independent cohort. About 17 rarely observed V segments, including chromosome 9 orphons, were excluded from the earlier analysis of a few hundred of the donors because counts were too low. In this cohort, only TCR beta chains were sequenced, and detectable features were limited by the absence of alpha or paired-chain data.

Library prep was done by the immunoSEQ multiplex PCR assay. A mixture of 60 forward primers for TCR Vbeta segments and 13 reverse primers for TCR Jbeta segments was used in the multiplex PCR. The CDR3 region of rearranged TCR beta genes was amplified from genomic DNA with a multiplex PCR assay. The amplified TCR beta libraries were sequenced on the Illumina HiSeq System as 87-base-pair reads. The authors' analysis ran thus. In a later analysis, tens of millions of unique TCR beta chains were counted across the approximately 640 repertoires, and around 11 million of these chains were shared by at least two donors. Raw reads were error-corrected and collapsed into unique sequences with a nearest-neighbor algorithm that merged closely related sequences to remove PCR and sequencing errors. To assign V, D and J gene segments, CDR3 sequences were aligned to IMGT reference sequences. For a sequence to be retained, a match of at least six nucleotides to both a V gene segment and a J gene segment was required. A rearrangement counted as productive if the CDR3 had no stop codons and remained in frame with V and J, and every other rearrangement counted as non-productive. CDR3 was defined according to IMGT convention as the region running from the second conserved V-encoded cysteine to the conserved J-encoded phenylalanine. The earlier analysis of 500 to 600 of the donors excluded sequences that lacked an unambiguous match to a single V gene segment. In an earlier analysis of several hundred of the donors, V segments were called functional above 56.7% productive rearrangements and were called segregating when the between-donor standard deviation exceeded 5%. A statistical classification framework was developed to diagnose cytomegalovirus status using the catalog of TCR beta chain sequences. In a later analysis, V and J genes were assigned by comparing TCR nucleotide sequences against IMGT/GENE-DB human TR gene sequences. Using the TCRdist pipeline, a later analysis assigned CDR3 sequences along with most-parsimonious VDJ recombination scenarios. In a later analysis, every TCR beta chain was defined by the combination of its CDR3 amino acid sequence and its V-gene family, and reads without a unique V-gene family were dropped. As a way to deal with suspected cross-contamination and a sequencing artifact, a later analysis dropped roughly 620 nucleotide sequences that were highly shared and had low generation probability. In a later analysis, a clonal expansion index was calculated for each public chain from normalized within-repertoire ranks of inferred template counts. Generation probabilities in a later analysis came from a VDJ recombination model fitted to out-of-frame rearrangements, and those results were checked against IGoR. In a later analysis, TCR-TCR, TCR-HLA and TCR-CMV co-occurrence was scored with hypergeometric tests, and a repertoire-size bias correction was applied to TCR pairs. A later analysis estimated false discovery rates by permuting HLA or CMV assignments 20 times. A later analysis grouped co-occurring TCRs with DBSCAN, adding TCRdist sequence similarity when clustering within HLA-allele-positive subsets. Co-occurrence clustering excluded repertoires with fewer than 30,000 or more than 120,000 public chains, plus five with anomalous nucleotide sharing. The table was pulled from immuneACCESS by TCRdb, which kept in-frame rearrangements only. Such tables lose some clones; where checked, under half of the loss comes from unresolved V genes, and the rest has no known cause. From that table come the V and J calls and clone size; the DNA was used to work out D and trimming. The sample table contains about 120,000 clones; only one count was recorded for approximately 15% of them. Together, the top ten hold roughly 2% of the sample.

Note on this clone: Its target antigen remains unknown. Base-call qualities are not available, and no considerably larger clone is one nucleotide away.

The cohort comprised 710 or so healthy bone marrow donors. All cohort members were sampled while nominally healthy, although unrecorded immune exposures were likely present. The donor was CMV seronegative and belonged to the group of around 400 seronegative cohort members. Every donor gave a peripheral blood sample, and the peripheral blood mononuclear cells from that sample were used for TCR beta sequencing. The Qiagen DNeasy Blood Extraction Kit was used to extract genomic DNA from the blood cell samples. This receptor was identified in a woman between 18 and 30 years old in good health and CMV-seronegative. Sequencing was performed on PBMCs.

The CDR3 loop reads CASSQGQNSANYGYTF. The DNA reads as follows: TGTGCCAGTAGTCAGGGGCAGAACAGTGCTAACTATGGCTACACCTTC. The V gene is TRBV19 and the J gene is TRBJ1-2, with TRBD1 tentatively as D gene (6 bases match). Per the germline V gene (reference sequence), LNHDA is the CDR1 and SQIVND is the CDR2. From the cysteine through the phenylalanine, the CDR3 covers 16 amino acids. This entry keeps only the CDR3 DNA: 48 bases, framed from base 1. V gives up 5 bases and J gives up 0 bases, and the segment between their germline ends measures 16 bases.